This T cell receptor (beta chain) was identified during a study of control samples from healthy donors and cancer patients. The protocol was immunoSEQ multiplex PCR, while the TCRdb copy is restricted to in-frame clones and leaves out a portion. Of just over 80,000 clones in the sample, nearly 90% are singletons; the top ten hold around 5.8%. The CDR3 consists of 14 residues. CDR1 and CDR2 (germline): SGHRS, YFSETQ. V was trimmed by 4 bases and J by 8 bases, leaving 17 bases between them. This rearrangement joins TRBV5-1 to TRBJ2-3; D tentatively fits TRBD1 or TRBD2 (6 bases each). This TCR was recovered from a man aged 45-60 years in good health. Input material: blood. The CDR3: CASSPRAGDFTQYF. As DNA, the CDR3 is TGCGCCAGCAGCCCTCGGGCAGGGGACTTTACGCAGTATTTT.